This TCR beta chain comes out of a study of identical twins. This clonotype was seen more than once but under ten times. TCRdb processed the 5' RACE reads anew with MiXCR; each CDR3 protein has one entry. Of 700,000 to 950,000 distinct CDR3 sequences in the sample, 9% to 15% are singletons; the top ten hold about 1.5%. V shed 7 bases, J shed 3 bases, and the junction held 13 bases outside the gene matches. The germline V gene has CDR1 SGHRS and CDR2 YFSETQ. This CDR3 has 16 amino acids. The data were also submitted as part of a second study, on yellow fever vaccine responses in identical twins.

The source of this sequence is a woman younger than 35 in good health. Sequencing was carried out using PBMCs. This rearrangement joins TRBV5-1 to TRBJ2-3; 8 bases fit TRBD2. The CDR3, as DNA: TGCGCCAGCTCCCTGCGGGGGGAGATGAGAACAGATACGCAGTATTTT. It encodes CASSLRGEMRTDTQYF.